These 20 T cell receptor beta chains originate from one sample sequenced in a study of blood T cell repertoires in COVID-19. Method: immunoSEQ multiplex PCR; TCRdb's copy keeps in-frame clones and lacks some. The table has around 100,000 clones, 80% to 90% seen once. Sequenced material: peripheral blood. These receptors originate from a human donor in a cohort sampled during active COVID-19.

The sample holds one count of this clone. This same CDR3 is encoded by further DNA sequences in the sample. The CDR3 DNA sequence: TGTGCCAGTAGTATATCTAGCGGGAGAGCAGATACGCAGTATTTT. Translated: CASSISSGRADTQYF. The genes are TRBV19 and TRBJ2-3; 10 bases map to TRBD2. The CDR3 is made up of 15 amino acids. Germline loops: CDR1 LNHDA, CDR2 SQIVND (reference sequence). The V gene end was trimmed by 2 bases and the J gene end by 4 bases; junction bases not matched to a gene: 3.

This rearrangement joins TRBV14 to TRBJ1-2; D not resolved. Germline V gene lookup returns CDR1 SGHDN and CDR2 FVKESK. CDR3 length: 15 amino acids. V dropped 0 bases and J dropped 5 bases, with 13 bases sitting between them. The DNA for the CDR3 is TGTGCCAGCAGCCAAGAAGACTCGGTTCGATATGGCTACACCTTC. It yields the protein CASSQEDSVRYGYTF.

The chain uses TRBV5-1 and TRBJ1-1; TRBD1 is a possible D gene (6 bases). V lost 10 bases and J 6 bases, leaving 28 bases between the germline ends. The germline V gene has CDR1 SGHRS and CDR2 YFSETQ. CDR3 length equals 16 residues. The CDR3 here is CAPKTRLQDRGAEAFF. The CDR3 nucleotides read TGCGCCCCCAAGACTCGGCTCCAGGACAGAGGGGCTGAAGCTTTCTTT.

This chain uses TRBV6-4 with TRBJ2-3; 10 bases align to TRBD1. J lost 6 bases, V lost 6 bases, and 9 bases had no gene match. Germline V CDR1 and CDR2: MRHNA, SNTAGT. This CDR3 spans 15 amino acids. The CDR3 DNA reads TGTGCCAGCAGCCGGGACAGGGGATCGGCGGATACGCAGTATTTT. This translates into CASSRDRGSADTQYF.

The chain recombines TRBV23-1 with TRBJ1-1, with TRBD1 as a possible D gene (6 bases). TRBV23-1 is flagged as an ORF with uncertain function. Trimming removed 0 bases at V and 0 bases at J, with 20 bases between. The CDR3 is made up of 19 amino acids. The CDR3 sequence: CASSQSLRGNSQMNTEAFF. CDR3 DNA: TGCGCCAGCAGTCAATCACTAAGGGGGAACTCTCAAATGAACACTGAAGCTTTCTTT.

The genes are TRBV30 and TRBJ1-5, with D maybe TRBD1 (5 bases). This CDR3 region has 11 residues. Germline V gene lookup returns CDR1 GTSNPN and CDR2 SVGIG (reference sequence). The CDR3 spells CAAGGNQPQHF. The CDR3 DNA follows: TGTGCGGCGGGGGGCAATCAGCCCCAGCATTTT.

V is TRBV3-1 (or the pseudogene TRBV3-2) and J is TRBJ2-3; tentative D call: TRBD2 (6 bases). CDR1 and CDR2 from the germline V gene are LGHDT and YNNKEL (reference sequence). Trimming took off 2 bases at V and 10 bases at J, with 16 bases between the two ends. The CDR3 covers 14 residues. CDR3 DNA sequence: TGTGCCAGCAGCCAATATCCACGCGGGGAGGCGCAGTATTTT. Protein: CASSQYPRGEAQYF.

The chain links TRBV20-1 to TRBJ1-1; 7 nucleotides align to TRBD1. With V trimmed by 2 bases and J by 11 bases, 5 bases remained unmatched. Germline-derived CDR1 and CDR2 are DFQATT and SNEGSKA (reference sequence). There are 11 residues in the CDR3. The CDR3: CSARKGARAFF. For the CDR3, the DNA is TGCAGTGCTAGAAAGGGGGCACGGGCTTTCTTT.

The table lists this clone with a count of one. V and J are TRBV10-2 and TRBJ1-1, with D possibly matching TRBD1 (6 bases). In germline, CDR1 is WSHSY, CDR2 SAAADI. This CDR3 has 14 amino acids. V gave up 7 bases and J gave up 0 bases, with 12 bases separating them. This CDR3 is CASTHRAVNTEAFF. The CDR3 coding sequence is TGCGCCAGCACCCACAGGGCAGTGAACACTGAAGCTTTCTTT.

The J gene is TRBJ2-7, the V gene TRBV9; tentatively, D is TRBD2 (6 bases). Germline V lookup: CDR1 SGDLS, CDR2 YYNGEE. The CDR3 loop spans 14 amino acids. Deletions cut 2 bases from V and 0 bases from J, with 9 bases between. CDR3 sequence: CASSVYGGSYEQYF. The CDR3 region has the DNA TGTGCCAGCAGCGTTTACGGGGGCTCCTACGAGCAGTACTTC. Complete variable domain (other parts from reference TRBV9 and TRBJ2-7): DSGVTQTPKHLITATGQRVTLRCSPRSGDLSVYWYQQSLDQGLQFLIQYYNGEERAKGNILERFSAQQFPDLHSELNLSSLELGDSALYFCASSVYGGSYEQYFGPGTRLTVT.

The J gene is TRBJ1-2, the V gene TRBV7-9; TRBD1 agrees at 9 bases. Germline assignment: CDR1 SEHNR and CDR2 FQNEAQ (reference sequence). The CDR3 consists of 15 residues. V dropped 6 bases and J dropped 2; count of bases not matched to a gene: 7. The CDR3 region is CASRGDRVGNYGYTF. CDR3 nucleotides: TGTGCCAGCAGAGGGGACAGGGTCGGAAACTATGGCTACACCTTC.

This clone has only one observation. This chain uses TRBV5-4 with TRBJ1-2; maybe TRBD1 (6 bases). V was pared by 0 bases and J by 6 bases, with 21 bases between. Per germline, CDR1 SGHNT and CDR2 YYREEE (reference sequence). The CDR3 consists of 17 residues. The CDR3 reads CASSLAQGRGRVHGYTF. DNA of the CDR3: TGTGCCAGCAGCTTGGCGCAGGGGAGAGGAAGAGTTCATGGCTACACCTTC.

CDR3 nucleotide sequence: TGTGCCAGCAGCGGACAGAAGAACACTGAAGCTTTCTTT. Translated, it gives CASSGQKNTEAFF. The chain uses TRBV5-5 and TRBJ1-1, with TRBD1 as a possible D gene (6 bases). This CDR3 spans 13 amino acids. Germline V gene sequence: CDR1 SGHKS, CDR2 YYEKEE (reference sequence). Trimming removed 4 bases from V and 1 base from J, with 8 bases in between.

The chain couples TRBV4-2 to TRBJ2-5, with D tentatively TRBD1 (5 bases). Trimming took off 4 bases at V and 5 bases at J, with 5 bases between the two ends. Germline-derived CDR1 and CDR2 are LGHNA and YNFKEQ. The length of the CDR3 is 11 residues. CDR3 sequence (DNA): TGTGCCAGCAGCCGGGGCGAGACCCAGTACTTC. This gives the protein CASSRGETQYF.

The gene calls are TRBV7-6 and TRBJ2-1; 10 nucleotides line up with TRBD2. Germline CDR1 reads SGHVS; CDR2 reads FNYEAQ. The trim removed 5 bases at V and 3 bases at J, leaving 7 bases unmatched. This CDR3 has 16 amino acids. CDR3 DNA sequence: TGTGCCAGCAGCCCAGACGTAGCGGGAGGCTACAATGAGCAGTTCTTC. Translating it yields CASSPDVAGGYNEQFF.

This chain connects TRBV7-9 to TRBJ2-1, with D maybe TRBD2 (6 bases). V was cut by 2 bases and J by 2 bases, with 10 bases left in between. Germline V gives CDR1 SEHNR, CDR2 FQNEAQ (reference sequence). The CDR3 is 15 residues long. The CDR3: CASSLWAGTYNEQFF. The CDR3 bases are TGTGCCAGCAGCTTATGGGCGGGGACCTACAATGAGCAGTTCTTC.

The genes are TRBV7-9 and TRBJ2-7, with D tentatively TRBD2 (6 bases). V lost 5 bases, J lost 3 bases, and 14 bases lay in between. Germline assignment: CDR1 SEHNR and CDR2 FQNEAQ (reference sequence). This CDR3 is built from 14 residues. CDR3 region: CASSARGPSYEQYF. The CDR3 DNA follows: TGTGCCAGCAGCGCGCGGGGACCTAGCTACGAGCAGTACTTC.

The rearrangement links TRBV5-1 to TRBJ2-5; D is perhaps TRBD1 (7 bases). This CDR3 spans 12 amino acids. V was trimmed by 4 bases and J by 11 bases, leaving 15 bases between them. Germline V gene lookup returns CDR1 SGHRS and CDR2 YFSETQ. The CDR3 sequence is CASSQGGSRQYF. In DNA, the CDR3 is TGCGCCAGCAGCCAGGGGGGCAGCAGACAGTACTTC.

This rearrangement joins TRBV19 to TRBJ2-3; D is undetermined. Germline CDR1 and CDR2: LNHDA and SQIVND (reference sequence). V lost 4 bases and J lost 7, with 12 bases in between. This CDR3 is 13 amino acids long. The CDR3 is CASSTTGPNTQYF. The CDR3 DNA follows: TGTGCCAGTAGTACCACTGGGCCCAATACGCAGTATTTT.

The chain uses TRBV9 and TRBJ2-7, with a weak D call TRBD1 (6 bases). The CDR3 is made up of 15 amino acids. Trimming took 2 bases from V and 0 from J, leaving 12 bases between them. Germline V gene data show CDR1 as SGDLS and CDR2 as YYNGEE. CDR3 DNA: TGTGCCAGCAGCGTGGGGACACTATCCTCCTACGAGCAGTACTTC. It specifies CASSVGTLSSYEQYF.